This TCR beta chain was sequenced for a study of identical twins. Trimming pared 7 bases from V and 1 base from J, leaving 13 bases between. The CDR3 is 14 residues long. Germline V gives CDR1 MNHEY, CDR2 SMNVEV (reference sequence). A template switching step contributed a universal primer site, while unique molecular identifiers were present in the cDNA. Using its own MiXCR run on the 5' RACE reads, TCRdb lists one record per CDR3 protein. The sample comprises some 240,000 distinct CDR3 sequences, approximately 8.3% of which are singletons, and approximately 3% rests with the top ten. This clonotype was seen a few times. Its target is unknown. Study conclusions and caveats: Weaker excess twin sharing was observed in beta out-of-frame sequences. Models, which agreed with sharing between unrelated individuals, nonetheless underestimated the out-of-frame TCR alpha sharing seen in monozygotic twins. Memory repertoires lacked the insertion deficit that abundant cord blood beta clonotypes showed.

This sample was shared with a second study, whose subject was yellow fever vaccine responses in identical twins.

The receptor was isolated from a woman under 30 in good health. V is TRBV27 and J is TRBJ1-1; no clear D gene. Sequencing was performed on CD8+ T cells sorted from blood. The CDR3 DNA is TGTGCCAGCACCCCATTGGGTAGGAACACTGAAGCTTTCTTT. Its translation is CASTPLGRNTEAFF.